Each of the 19 T cell receptor beta chains below was sequenced from the same sample in a study of neurological immune-mediated disorders. MiXCR, applied by TCRdb to the 5' RACE reads, yields one record per CDR3 protein. The sample consists of 65,000 to 70,000 distinct CDR3 sequences, roughly 3.7% of them appearing once. Sequencing input: PBMCs. All receptors derive from a man aged 45 to 65 with multiple sclerosis.

The table lists this clonotype with a few counts. J is TRBJ1-2 and V is TRBV6-5; D is undetermined. V dropped 8 bases and J dropped 4 bases, with 14 bases sitting between them. Germline assignment: CDR1 MNHEY and CDR2 SVGAGI. This CDR3 spans 13 amino acids. The CDR3 sequence: CASRPGRTYGYTF. CDR3 bases: TGTGCCAGCCGCCCGGGGAGGACCTATGGCTACACCTTC.

In this sample, this clonotype turned up many times. This chain links TRBV20-1 with TRBJ2-1, with D possibly TRBD2 on 5 matching bases. The CDR3 length is 16 residues. Germline CDR1 DFQATT, CDR2 SNEGSKA (reference sequence). V lost 0 bases and J 0 bases, leaving 12 bases between the germline ends. CDR3 sequence (DNA): TGCAGTGCTAGAGATGGTACGGGGTTCTCCTACAATGAGCAGTTCTTC. Amino acid sequence: CSARDGTGFSYNEQFF.

This clonotype was counted many times. The CDR3 bases are TGTGCCAGCAGTCGTGCCGGGACTACCAGCTCCTACGAGCAGTACTTC. Translation gives CASSRAGTTSSYEQYF. The gene calls are TRBV12-3 or TRBV12-4 and TRBJ2-7; 7 bases match TRBD2. There are 16 residues in the CDR3. The trim removed 5 bases at V and 0 bases at J, leaving 10 bases unmatched.

This clonotype was seen many times. The chain has TRBV3-1 and TRBJ2-1; 8 bases are a match to TRBD1. Losses at the gene ends were 7 bases for V and 2 bases for J; bases not matched to a gene: 7. The CDR3 totals 15 residues. Germline V lookup: CDR1 LGHDT, CDR2 YNNKEL (reference sequence). The CDR3 spells CASTKQGGAYNEQFF. DNA for the CDR3: TGTGCCAGCACGAAACAGGGGGGAGCCTACAATGAGCAGTTCTTC.

In its sample, this clonotype was seen many times. V usage is TRBV12-3 or TRBV12-4 and J usage is TRBJ1-6; D unclear. The CDR3 length is 13 residues. The V and J ends lost 6 bases and 14 bases respectively, with 17 bases between them. The CDR3 nucleotides are TGTGCCAGCAGAAGCGTGTTGCAAGGGACCCTCCACTTT. Its translation is CASRSVLQGTLHF.

This clonotype was seen at least ten times. The genes are TRBV2 and TRBJ2-5; 10 nucleotides agree with TRBD2. Germline assignment: CDR1 SNHLY and CDR2 FYNNEI. The junction had 10 bases not matched to a gene; V was cut back by 6 bases and J by 0 bases. CDR3 length: 17 residues. The CDR3 DNA is TGTGCCAGCAGCGGTTGGGTAGCGGGGGGTTACCAAGAGACCCAGTACTTC. Translation: CASSGWVAGGYQETQYF.

This clonotype was observed many times. The V gene is TRBV3-1, the J gene TRBJ2-5; D remains ambiguous. Trimming pared 0 bases from V and 1 base from J, leaving 9 bases between. Germline V gene sequence: CDR1 LGHDT, CDR2 YNNKEL (reference sequence). This CDR3 is built from 15 residues. CDR3 in amino acids: CASSQERATQETQYF. The CDR3 bases are TGTGCCAGCAGCCAAGAAAGAGCCACCCAAGAGACCCAGTACTTC.

This clonotype was found a few times. The rearrangement joins TRBV29-1 to TRBJ1-1; D remains ambiguous. The CDR3 runs to 11 residues. Germline V gene lookup returns CDR1 SQVTM and CDR2 ANQGSEA. Trimming removed 8 bases at V and 1 base at J, with 8 bases between. The CDR3 loop reads CSIWGNTEAFF. Written as DNA, the CDR3 is TGCAGCATCTGGGGGAACACTGAAGCTTTCTTT.

There are many counts of this clonotype. The chain recombines TRBV5-1 with TRBJ2-6; no clear D gene. CDR1 and CDR2 from the germline V gene are SGHRS and YFSETQ. V dropped 0 bases and J dropped 0 bases, with 10 bases sitting between them. This CDR3 has 17 amino acids. CDR3 coding DNA: TGCGCCAGCAGCTTGGCGGCCAGATCCTCTGGGGCCAACGTCCTGACTTTC. Protein sequence: CASSLAARSSGANVLTF.

This clonotype appeared a few times. V is TRBV6-1 and J is TRBJ1-4; no clear D. Germline CDR1 and CDR2: MNHNS and SASEGT. The length of the CDR3 is 14 residues. V shed 7 bases and J shed 1 base, with 10 bases lying between them. DNA for the CDR3: TGTGCCAGCATAGTGGACGGAACTAATGAAAAACTGTTTTTT. Translated, it gives CASIVDGTNEKLFF.

Concerning this clonotype: One end of the junction does not line up with germline, which may come from a read error. V is TRBV7-8 and J is TRBJ1-5; no definite D call. CDR1 is SGHVS and CDR2 is FQNEAQ in the germline V gene. This CDR3 region has 13 residues. The CDR3 spells CASSHNSAEPQNF. The CDR3 nucleotides read TGTGCCAGCAGCCACAACAGTGCGGAGCCCCAGAATTTT.

This clonotype occurred many times. The rearrangement joins TRBV6-2 or TRBV6-3 to TRBJ2-2, with D possibly TRBD2 on 5 matching bases. The CDR3 length is 13 residues. With 10 bases removed from V and 0 bases from J, the gap between germline ends came to 9 bases. Germline-derived CDR1 and CDR2 are MNHEY and SVGEGT. Here the CDR3 reads CATRTANTGELFF. In DNA, the CDR3 is TGTGCCACGCGGACTGCGAACACCGGGGAGCTGTTTTTT.

This clonotype was seen more than once but under ten times. The rearrangement joins TRBV7-9 to TRBJ2-5; 9 nucleotides line up with TRBD1. Germline loops: CDR1 SEHNR, CDR2 FQNEAQ (reference sequence). The CDR3 has 16 residues. V was clipped by 1 base and J by 2 bases; unmatched bases: 5. CDR3 coding DNA: TGTGCCAGCAGCTTAGGATGGGACAGGGTTCAAGAGACCCAGTACTTC. It translates to CASSLGWDRVQETQYF.

This clonotype was counted many times. Here the CDR3 reads CASSSSGGDYNEQFF. CDR3 sequence (DNA): TGTGCCAGCAGTTCTAGCGGGGGGGACTACAATGAGCAGTTCTTC. This chain uses TRBV12-3 or TRBV12-4 with TRBJ2-1, with 12 bases fitting TRBD2. This CDR3 comprises 15 residues. After removal of 4 bases from V and 3 bases from J, the junction contained 1 base not matched to a gene.

This clonotype was observed at least ten times. This chain links TRBV12-3 or TRBV12-4 with TRBJ2-7; D unclear. With 3 bases removed from V and 1 base from J, the gap between germline ends came to 13 bases. The CDR3 is 15 residues long. The CDR3 DNA sequence: TGTGCCAGCAGTTTCGGGCAGGCCCTTTCCTACGAGCAGTACTTC. Its protein product is CASSFGQALSYEQYF.

There are many counts of this clonotype. The CDR3 nucleotides are TGTGCCAGCAGTTACTCGTCCTCCTACGAGCAGTACTTC. Translating gives CASSYSSSYEQYF. This chain links TRBV6-6 with TRBJ2-7; no clear D gene. The V end was cut by 0 bases, the J end by 0 bases, with 3 bases between. Germline CDR1 MNHNY, CDR2 SVGAGI (reference sequence). This CDR3 is 13 amino acids long.

This clonotype was seen ten or more times. An end of the junction differs from the germline gene, which may be a read error. V is TRBV4-1 and J is TRBJ2-7; TRBD1 agrees at 7 bases. The CDR3 is 14 amino acids. Germline values: CDR1 MGHRA, CDR2 YSYEKL. This CDR3 reads CASSHKGQSFEQYF. The CDR3 DNA reads as TGCGCCAGCAGCCACAAGGGACAGTCCTTCGAGCAGTACTTC.

At least ten counts were recorded for this clonotype. The chain uses TRBV12-3 or TRBV12-4 and TRBJ2-5; a possible D gene is TRBD2 (7 bases). The CDR3 contains 16 residues. Trimming cost V 3 bases and J 2 bases, with 16 bases left between them. The CDR3 sequence: CASSFFHGGQQETQYF. Written as DNA, the CDR3 is TGTGCCAGCAGTTTTTTTCACGGGGGGCAGCAAGAGACCCAGTACTTC.

This clonotype appeared many times. The rearrangement links TRBV20-1 to TRBJ1-5, with D uncertain. Germline V lookup: CDR1 DFQATT, CDR2 SNEGSKA (reference sequence). CDR3 length: 14 residues. V lost 4 bases, J lost 3 bases, and 13 bases lay in between. For the CDR3, the DNA is TGCAGTGCTATGGGTCTCACATACAATCAGCCCCAGCATTTT. It translates to CSAMGLTYNQPQHF.